The rows below give T cell receptor beta chains drawn from one sample of a study of blood T cell repertoires in COVID-19. Sequencing used immunoSEQ multiplex PCR; TCRdb keeps in-frame clones, though not all of them. Found here are roughly 360,000 clones, 70% to 85% of them singletons; the top ten hold around 1.1%. Sequenced input: peripheral blood. The source is a human donor with acute or convalescent COVID-19. The donor label of this sample is uncertain. Each CDR3 is given with its conserved first and last residue. A D gene is named only where the DNA matches it firmly. Not all rows give a size; the values are once, few, many and, for expanded clones, a class.

clone_size: -; cdr3_length: 16; j_call: TRBJ1-6; d_call: TRBD1; v_call: TRBV3-1/TRBV3-2; cdr3_nt: TGTGCCAGCAGCCAACAGGGGGCCGGTATTGGATCACCCCTCCACTTT; cdr3_aa: CASSQQGAGIGSPLHF
clone_size: -; cdr3_length: 19; j_call: TRBJ2-2; d_call: -; v_call: TRBV3-1/TRBV3-2; cdr3_nt: TGTGCCAGCAGCCGCCGAGCCAAATGGACAGAGCGGAACACCGGGGAGCTGTTTTTT; cdr3_aa: CASSRRAKWTERNTGELFF
clone_size: -; cdr3_length: 15; j_call: TRBJ1-4; d_call: TRBD1; v_call: TRBV15; cdr3_nt: TGTGCCACCAGCAAGACAGGGTCCAGTATAGAAAAACTGTTTTTT; cdr3_aa: CATSKTGSSIEKLFF
clone_size: once; cdr3_length: 14; j_call: TRBJ1-1; d_call: TRBD1; v_call: TRBV4-2; cdr3_nt: TGTGCCAGCAGCCACGGACAGGGAGTTTCTGAAGCTTTCTTT; cdr3_aa: CASSHGQGVSEAFF
clone_size: -; cdr3_length: 13; j_call: TRBJ2-2; d_call: -; v_call: TRBV11-3; cdr3_nt: TGTGCCAGCAGATCATCAGGTCCCGGGGAGCTGTTTTTT; cdr3_aa: CASRSSGPGELFF
clone_size: -; cdr3_length: 15; j_call: TRBJ1-1; d_call: -; v_call: TRBV5-1; cdr3_nt: TGCGCCAGCAGCTTGGCACGCAGTACGAACACTGAAGCTTTCTTT; cdr3_aa: CASSLARSTNTEAFF
clone_size: -; cdr3_length: 12; j_call: TRBJ1-5; d_call: -; v_call: TRBV19; cdr3_nt: TGTGCCAGTAGAAGGGGGGGTCAGCCCCAGCATTTT; cdr3_aa: CASRRGGQPQHF
clone_size: -; cdr3_length: 15; j_call: TRBJ1-2; d_call: TRBD1; v_call: TRBV28; cdr3_nt: TGTGCCAGCAGTTCCCTCGAGACAGGGGACTATGGCTACACCTTC; cdr3_aa: CASSSLETGDYGYTF
clone_size: -; cdr3_length: 14; j_call: TRBJ1-5; d_call: -; v_call: TRBV9; cdr3_nt: TGTGCCAGCAGCGAAGAGAAGGGAGGGAGGCCCCAGCATTTT; cdr3_aa: CASSEEKGGRPQHF
clone_size: -; cdr3_length: 12; j_call: TRBJ1-2; d_call: -; v_call: TRBV15; cdr3_nt: TGTGCCACCAGCAGAGTGAGCGGTGGCTACACCTTC; cdr3_aa: CATSRVSGGYTF
clone_size: -; cdr3_length: 11; j_call: TRBJ2-1; d_call: -; v_call: TRBV28; cdr3_nt: TGTGCCAGCAGTAGCCCTAGGGAGCAGTTCTTC; cdr3_aa: CASSSPREQFF
clone_size: -; cdr3_length: 14; j_call: TRBJ1-1; d_call: -; v_call: TRBV18; cdr3_nt: TGTGCCAGCTCATCCCGGGACGGGGGTATTGCAGCTTTCTTT; cdr3_aa: CASSSRDGGIAAFF
clone_size: -; cdr3_length: 15; j_call: TRBJ2-7; d_call: TRBD2; v_call: TRBV7-8; cdr3_nt: TGTGCCAGCAGCTCCTACCGAAGCGGGGCCTACGAGCAGTACTTC; cdr3_aa: CASSSYRSGAYEQYF
clone_size: -; cdr3_length: 12; j_call: TRBJ2-7; d_call: -; v_call: TRBV6-2/TRBV6-3; cdr3_nt: TGTGCCAGCAGTTACTCGGAGTACGAGCAGTACTTC; cdr3_aa: CASSYSEYEQYF
clone_size: -; cdr3_length: 15; j_call: TRBJ2-7; d_call: -; v_call: TRBV3-1/TRBV3-2; cdr3_nt: TGTGCCAGCAGCCAAGAGTTGGGGAGGGGGTACGAGCAGTACTTC; cdr3_aa: CASSQELGRGYEQYF
clone_size: -; cdr3_length: 15; j_call: TRBJ2-7; d_call: TRBD1; v_call: TRBV19; cdr3_nt: TGTGCCAGTAGTCCTGAACGGACAGGGGACTACGAGCAGTACTTC; cdr3_aa: CASSPERTGDYEQYF
clone_size: -; cdr3_length: 13; j_call: TRBJ1-5; d_call: -; v_call: TRBV28; cdr3_nt: TGTGCCAGCATTCAGTTTAGCAATCAGCCCCAGCATTTT; cdr3_aa: CASIQFSNQPQHF
clone_size: -; cdr3_length: 11; j_call: TRBJ1-1; d_call: -; v_call: TRBV20-1; cdr3_nt: TGCAGTGCTTTACAGGGCCTTGAAGCTTTCTTT; cdr3_aa: CSALQGLEAFF
clone_size: -; cdr3_length: 17; j_call: TRBJ1-1; d_call: -; v_call: TRBV5-1; cdr3_nt: TGCGCCAGCAGCTCCGGTCACTACAGGGTCGTGAACACTGAAGCTTTCTTT; cdr3_aa: CASSSGHYRVVNTEAFF
clone_size: -; cdr3_length: 14; j_call: TRBJ2-7; d_call: TRBD1; v_call: TRBV28; cdr3_nt: TGTGCCAGCAGGAGGGGACAGGGGCGTTACGAGCAGTACTTC; cdr3_aa: CASRRGQGRYEQYF
clone_size: -; cdr3_length: 11; j_call: TRBJ2-3; d_call: -; v_call: TRBV30; cdr3_nt: TGTGCCTGGTCGGAGACAGATACGCAGTATTTT; cdr3_aa: CAWSETDTQYF
clone_size: once; cdr3_length: 13; j_call: TRBJ1-5; d_call: -; v_call: TRBV18; cdr3_nt: TGTGCCAGCTCACCAGGGAGTGATCAGCCCCAGCATTTT; cdr3_aa: CASSPGSDQPQHF
clone_size: -; cdr3_length: 14; j_call: TRBJ2-1; d_call: -; v_call: TRBV3-1/TRBV3-2; cdr3_nt: TGTGCCAGCAGCCAAGCTCGCCTATCCCATGAGCAGTTCTTC; cdr3_aa: CASSQARLSHEQFF
clone_size: -; cdr3_length: 16; j_call: TRBJ1-5; d_call: -; v_call: TRBV28; cdr3_nt: TGTGCCAGCAGATACCTAGGACGGGGTCTCAATCAGCCCCAGCATTTT; cdr3_aa: CASRYLGRGLNQPQHF
clone_size: -; cdr3_length: 16; j_call: TRBJ2-5; d_call: -; v_call: TRBV10-2; cdr3_nt: TGCGCCAGCAGTGAGTCTGACAGTACGATCCAAGAGACCCAGTACTTC; cdr3_aa: CASSESDSTIQETQYF
clone_size: -; cdr3_length: 12; j_call: TRBJ1-5; d_call: -; v_call: TRBV6-5; cdr3_nt: TGTGCCAGCAGTAACCTAAATCAGCCCCAGCATTTT; cdr3_aa: CASSNLNQPQHF
clone_size: -; cdr3_length: 16; j_call: TRBJ1-1; d_call: TRBD1; v_call: TRBV7-9; cdr3_nt: TGTGCCAGCAGCTCCCATGGACGGACAGGGAACACTGAAGCTTTCTTT; cdr3_aa: CASSSHGRTGNTEAFF
clone_size: -; cdr3_length: 13; j_call: TRBJ1-2; d_call: -; v_call: TRBV5-6; cdr3_nt: TGTGCCAGCAGCTTACCAGGGACTGTTGGCTACACCTTC; cdr3_aa: CASSLPGTVGYTF
clone_size: -; cdr3_length: 15; j_call: TRBJ1-5; d_call: -; v_call: TRBV28; cdr3_nt: TGTGCCAGCAGTTTACTCGGCAGGGAAGATCAGCCCCAGCATTTT; cdr3_aa: CASSLLGREDQPQHF
clone_size: -; cdr3_length: 16; j_call: TRBJ2-1; d_call: TRBD2; v_call: TRBV5-1; cdr3_nt: TGCGCCAGCAGCTTGGGGCTTAGCGGGGGCCAGGGTGAGCAGTTCTTC; cdr3_aa: CASSLGLSGGQGEQFF
clone_size: once; cdr3_length: 13; j_call: TRBJ1-2; d_call: -; v_call: TRBV12-3/TRBV12-4; cdr3_nt: TGTGCCAGCAGTTTAATTTCGACAGGCGCCTCGGACTTC; cdr3_aa: CASSLISTGASDF
clone_size: -; cdr3_length: 12; j_call: TRBJ1-1; d_call: -; v_call: TRBV29-1; cdr3_nt: TGCAGCGTGGCCCGTGGCAACACTGAAGCTTTCTTT; cdr3_aa: CSVARGNTEAFF
clone_size: many; cdr3_length: 15; j_call: TRBJ2-7; d_call: TRBD1; v_call: TRBV2; cdr3_nt: TGTGCCAGCACCGCACTGGGACAGGGCTCCTACGAGCAGTACTTC; cdr3_aa: CASTALGQGSYEQYF
clone_size: -; cdr3_length: 18; j_call: TRBJ1-2; d_call: -; v_call: TRBV28; cdr3_nt: TGTGCCAGCAGTTTAGGCCCCCTTCTAATAGGATCCGAGCTAGGAGGCACCTTC; cdr3_aa: CASSLGPLLIGSELGGTF
clone_size: -; cdr3_length: 14; j_call: TRBJ2-3; d_call: -; v_call: TRBV29-1; cdr3_nt: TGCAGCGTCGGGGACTTCATCCGGACAGATACGCAGTATTTT; cdr3_aa: CSVGDFIRTDTQYF
clone_size: -; cdr3_length: 14; j_call: TRBJ1-2; d_call: TRBD1; v_call: TRBV6-5; cdr3_nt: TGTGCCAGCAGGCGACGGGACAGGGGCTATGGCTACACCTTC; cdr3_aa: CASRRRDRGYGYTF